The rows below give T cell receptor beta chains drawn from one sample of a study of T cells in narcolepsy. Clones were read by immunoSEQ multiplex PCR, and TCRdb kept only the in-frame ones, dropping some. The sample includes around 27,000 clones, about 79% seen only once; the top ten take less than 0.75%. The sequenced sample was CD45RA- memory CD4+ T cells from PBMCs. The receptors here all came from a human donor with narcolepsy. CDR3s include the opening cysteine and the closing phenylalanine or tryptophan. Fields, in order: J gene, clone size, V gene, D gene, CDR3 DNA, CDR3 protein. The D gene is left open where the match is weak. Clone size is not always given. Where it is, it says once, few, many or a class for expanded clones.

j_gene: TRBJ2-2; abundance: NA; v_gene: TRBV6-5; d_gene: NA; CDR3nt: TGTGCCAGCAGTTATTTCATGAACACCGGGGAGCTGTTTTTT; CDR3aa: CASSYFMNTGELFF
j_gene: TRBJ2-7; abundance: NA; v_gene: TRBV27; d_gene: NA; CDR3nt: TGTGCCAGCAGTGGGACATCGCGTTACGAGCAGTACTTC; CDR3aa: CASSGTSRYEQYF
j_gene: TRBJ2-5; abundance: NA; v_gene: TRBV27; d_gene: NA; CDR3nt: TGTGCCAGCAGTTCCACCCAAGAGACCCAGTACTTC; CDR3aa: CASSSTQETQYF
j_gene: TRBJ1-2; abundance: NA; v_gene: TRBV19; d_gene: NA; CDR3nt: TGTGCCAGTAGTACCAGGGAAAGATATGGCTACACCTTC; CDR3aa: CASSTRERYGYTF
j_gene: TRBJ2-7; abundance: NA; v_gene: TRBV4-3; d_gene: NA; CDR3nt: TGCGCCAGCAGCCAAGATCTGGGAACGGCGACCTACGAGCAGTACTTC; CDR3aa: CASSQDLGTATYEQYF
j_gene: TRBJ2-2; abundance: NA; v_gene: TRBV11-2; d_gene: NA; CDR3nt: TGTGCCAGCAGCGCCCACGAGGCCGGGGAGCTGTTTTTT; CDR3aa: CASSAHEAGELFF
j_gene: TRBJ2-7; abundance: NA; v_gene: TRBV6-5; d_gene: NA; CDR3nt: TGTGCCAGCAGTTACTCGGGAGGCATCTCCTACGAGCAGTACTTC; CDR3aa: CASSYSGGISYEQYF
j_gene: TRBJ2-4; abundance: NA; v_gene: TRBV2; d_gene: NA; CDR3nt: TGTGCCAGCAGTGGAGTTGGCATTCAGTACTTC; CDR3aa: CASSGVGIQYF
j_gene: TRBJ2-7; abundance: NA; v_gene: TRBV4-1; d_gene: NA; CDR3nt: TGCGCCAGCAGCCAAGATCTTAGCGGAGTTTACGAGCAGTACTTC; CDR3aa: CASSQDLSGVYEQYF
j_gene: TRBJ2-1; abundance: NA; v_gene: TRBV28; d_gene: TRBD2; CDR3nt: TGTGCCAGCAGCCGCGGGAGCTGGGGTGAGCAGTTCTTC; CDR3aa: CASSRGSWGEQFF
j_gene: TRBJ1-5; abundance: NA; v_gene: TRBV19; d_gene: NA; CDR3nt: TGTGCCAGTTCTTTACAGGAGAACCAGCCCCAGCATTTT; CDR3aa: CASSLQENQPQHF
j_gene: TRBJ1-5; abundance: NA; v_gene: TRBV29-1; d_gene: NA; CDR3nt: TGCAGCGCCTCCGAAGGGCAGCGCAATCAGCCCCAGCATTTT; CDR3aa: CSASEGQRNQPQHF
j_gene: TRBJ2-1; abundance: NA; v_gene: TRBV27; d_gene: TRBD1; CDR3nt: TGTGCCAGCAGTCTCGAACACAGGGGTCCCTACAATGAGCAGTTCTTC; CDR3aa: CASSLEHRGPYNEQFF
j_gene: TRBJ1-3; abundance: NA; v_gene: TRBV12-2; d_gene: NA; CDR3nt: TGTGCAAGTCGCTTAGCAGGGGAGGGCCAGGGGTCTGGAAACACCATATATTTT; CDR3aa: CASRLAGEGQGSGNTIYF
j_gene: TRBJ2-7; abundance: NA; v_gene: TRBV6-5; d_gene: TRBD1; CDR3nt: TGTGCCAGCAGCCCCCAACAGGGGGCGGTCGAGCAGTACTTC; CDR3aa: CASSPQQGAVEQYF
j_gene: TRBJ2-7; abundance: once; v_gene: TRBV4-2; d_gene: TRBD2; CDR3nt: TGTGCCAGCAGCCAAGATGGGCAGCGGGGGGCTCAACAGTACTTC; CDR3aa: CASSQDGQRGAQQYF
j_gene: TRBJ2-1; abundance: NA; v_gene: TRBV15; d_gene: NA; CDR3nt: TGTGCCACCAGCGGACAGGGTTCAGCGGGGCACAATGAGCAGTTCTTC; CDR3aa: CATSGQGSAGHNEQFF
j_gene: TRBJ1-4; abundance: NA; v_gene: TRBV6-1; d_gene: NA; CDR3nt: TGTGCCAGCAGTGGGCAGACCAACCAGATATTTAATGAAAAACTGTTTTTT; CDR3aa: CASSGQTNQIFNEKLFF
j_gene: TRBJ2-3; abundance: NA; v_gene: TRBV7-3; d_gene: NA; CDR3nt: TGTGCCAGCAGTTCATCGAGCCTTGAGACGCAGTATTTT; CDR3aa: CASSSSSLETQYF
j_gene: TRBJ1-1; abundance: NA; v_gene: TRBV18; d_gene: NA; CDR3nt: TGTGCCAGCTCACCACGCGGGGGTAGGAACACTGAAGCTTTCTTT; CDR3aa: CASSPRGGRNTEAFF
j_gene: TRBJ2-1; abundance: NA; v_gene: TRBV7-9; d_gene: TRBD2; CDR3nt: TGTGCCAGCAGTCGGAGCGGGGACTACAATGAGCAGTTCTTC; CDR3aa: CASSRSGDYNEQFF
j_gene: TRBJ2-1; abundance: NA; v_gene: TRBV14; d_gene: NA; CDR3nt: TGTGCCAGCAGCCCGCAGGGGTACGCCCTTTACAATGAGCAGTTCTTC; CDR3aa: CASSPQGYALYNEQFF
j_gene: TRBJ1-3; abundance: NA; v_gene: TRBV18; d_gene: NA; CDR3nt: TGTGCCAGCTCACCGGGGACATCTGGGGGAAACACCATATATTTT; CDR3aa: CASSPGTSGGNTIYF
j_gene: TRBJ2-7; abundance: NA; v_gene: TRBV14; d_gene: NA; CDR3nt: TGTGCCAGCAGCCCCCTCCCGGGTGAGCAGTACTTC; CDR3aa: CASSPLPGEQYF
j_gene: TRBJ2-7; abundance: once; v_gene: TRBV28; d_gene: NA; CDR3nt: TGTGCCAGCAGTCAGTCCCGACCTTACAGCGCCTACGAGCAGTACTTC; CDR3aa: CASSQSRPYSAYEQYF
j_gene: TRBJ2-3; abundance: NA; v_gene: TRBV6-5; d_gene: NA; CDR3nt: TGTGCCAGCCGTGGGGCGAGAGGGGTGGATACGCAGTATTTT; CDR3aa: CASRGARGVDTQYF
j_gene: TRBJ1-4; abundance: NA; v_gene: TRBV7-9; d_gene: NA; CDR3nt: TGTGCCAGCAGCTTAGCTGGCAGGGCTGAAAAACTGTTTTTT; CDR3aa: CASSLAGRAEKLFF
j_gene: TRBJ1-4; abundance: few; v_gene: TRBV28; d_gene: TRBD1; CDR3nt: TGTGCCGCCGAGGAGGGGGCAGGTGAAAAACTGTTTTTT; CDR3aa: CAAEEGAGEKLFF
j_gene: TRBJ1-2; abundance: few; v_gene: TRBV4-2; d_gene: NA; CDR3nt: TGTGCCAGCAGCCAAGATTCGGCAGGTTCTGGGAGCTACACCTTC; CDR3aa: CASSQDSAGSGSYTF
j_gene: TRBJ2-7; abundance: once; v_gene: TRBV19; d_gene: NA; CDR3nt: TGTGCCAGTAGTAGCAGGGTCCGGCCCGAGCAGTACTTC; CDR3aa: CASSSRVRPEQYF
j_gene: TRBJ1-4; abundance: once; v_gene: TRBV5-1; d_gene: TRBD1; CDR3nt: TGCGCCAGCAGCGTCGAGGGACAGTCGAAGGAAAAACTGTTTTTT; CDR3aa: CASSVEGQSKEKLFF
j_gene: TRBJ2-5; abundance: few; v_gene: TRBV6-5; d_gene: NA; CDR3nt: TGTGCCGCCGCGGGGAGCAGGGGGAGGGAGACCCAGTACTTC; CDR3aa: CAAAGSRGRETQYF
j_gene: TRBJ1-1; abundance: NA; v_gene: TRBV28; d_gene: NA; CDR3nt: TGTGCCAGCAGTTTATCAAGGCGGGCTTTCTTT; CDR3aa: CASSLSRRAFF
j_gene: TRBJ2-2; abundance: few; v_gene: TRBV19; d_gene: TRBD2; CDR3nt: TGTGCCACCCGGGGGGACACCGGGGAGCTGTTTTTT; CDR3aa: CATRGDTGELFF
j_gene: TRBJ1-2; abundance: NA; v_gene: TRBV9; d_gene: NA; CDR3nt: TGTGCCAGCAGCGTAGTAGGCGGTTCCTATGGCTACACCTTC; CDR3aa: CASSVVGGSYGYTF
j_gene: TRBJ1-2; abundance: NA; v_gene: TRBV28; d_gene: TRBD1; CDR3nt: TGTGCCAGCAGTTCTCAGACAGGGTTTTCGAGTGGCTACACCTTC; CDR3aa: CASSSQTGFSSGYTF
j_gene: TRBJ2-1; abundance: NA; v_gene: TRBV5-5; d_gene: NA; CDR3nt: TGTGCCAGCAGCTTGGTTGGCAGGGGCAATGAGCAGTTCTTC; CDR3aa: CASSLVGRGNEQFF
j_gene: TRBJ1-1; abundance: NA; v_gene: TRBV2; d_gene: TRBD1; CDR3nt: TGTGCCAGCAGTGCCCAACCCCGGGACAGCACTGAAGCTTTCTTT; CDR3aa: CASSAQPRDSTEAFF
j_gene: TRBJ1-2; abundance: NA; v_gene: TRBV15; d_gene: NA; CDR3nt: TGTGCCACCAGCAGAGATGAGGGTGGCTACACCTTC; CDR3aa: CATSRDEGGYTF
j_gene: TRBJ2-2; abundance: NA; v_gene: TRBV10-3; d_gene: NA; CDR3nt: TGTGCCATCACCCCCACAGGGACCGGGGAGCTGTTTTTT; CDR3aa: CAITPTGTGELFF
j_gene: TRBJ1-5; abundance: few; v_gene: TRBV5-6; d_gene: NA; CDR3nt: TGTGCCAGCAGCTTGCGGTGGGGAAGCAATCAGCCCCAGCATTTT; CDR3aa: CASSLRWGSNQPQHF
j_gene: TRBJ1-2; abundance: few; v_gene: TRBV21-1; d_gene: NA; CDR3nt: TGTGCCAGCAGTAAGACAAGAGGCTACACCTTC; CDR3aa: CASSKTRGYTF
j_gene: TRBJ1-5; abundance: NA; v_gene: TRBV2; d_gene: NA; CDR3nt: TGTGCCAGCAGCTTACAGGTGGGCAATCAGCCCCAGCATTTT; CDR3aa: CASSLQVGNQPQHF
j_gene: TRBJ1-1; abundance: NA; v_gene: TRBV9; d_gene: NA; CDR3nt: TGTGCCAGCAGCCCCCGCCAGGGTATCGGAGCTGAAGCTTTCTTT; CDR3aa: CASSPRQGIGAEAFF
j_gene: TRBJ1-5; abundance: NA; v_gene: TRBV6-5; d_gene: NA; CDR3nt: TGTGCCAGCACGGTCGGGGTTGATCAGCCCCAGCATTTT; CDR3aa: CASTVGVDQPQHF
j_gene: TRBJ2-7; abundance: NA; v_gene: TRBV6-1; d_gene: NA; CDR3nt: TGTGCCAGCAGTCCCCGATGGGCTGTAAACGAGCAGTACTTC; CDR3aa: CASSPRWAVNEQYF
j_gene: TRBJ1-1; abundance: NA; v_gene: TRBV5-6; d_gene: NA; CDR3nt: TGTGCCAGCAGCCTCACGGGACGGTTGAACACTGAAGCTTTCTTT; CDR3aa: CASSLTGRLNTEAFF
j_gene: TRBJ1-4; abundance: NA; v_gene: TRBV27; d_gene: TRBD1; CDR3nt: TGTGCCAGCAGTTTAGACAGGGGTGATGAAAAACTGTTTTTT; CDR3aa: CASSLDRGDEKLFF
j_gene: TRBJ1-1; abundance: NA; v_gene: TRBV7-6; d_gene: NA; CDR3nt: TGTGCCAGCAGCTTAGAGGGGGGGGCCGAAGCTTTCTTT; CDR3aa: CASSLEGGAEAFF
j_gene: TRBJ1-2; abundance: NA; v_gene: TRBV4-1; d_gene: TRBD1; CDR3nt: TGCGCCAGCAGCCAGGAGGACAGGGAGCCAGGCTATGGCTACACCTTC; CDR3aa: CASSQEDREPGYGYTF
j_gene: TRBJ2-5; abundance: NA; v_gene: TRBV15; d_gene: NA; CDR3nt: TGTGCCACCAGCAGAGACTATCCGAACCAAGAGACCCAGTACTTC; CDR3aa: CATSRDYPNQETQYF
j_gene: TRBJ1-2; abundance: NA; v_gene: TRBV7-9; d_gene: NA; CDR3nt: TGTGCCAGCAGCTCTAAGACTGATAACTATGGCTACACCTTC; CDR3aa: CASSSKTDNYGYTF
j_gene: TRBJ2-5; abundance: NA; v_gene: TRBV6-6; d_gene: NA; CDR3nt: TGTGCCAGCAGCCAGAGGGACCAACCTACCCAGTACTTC; CDR3aa: CASSQRDQPTQYF